The 15 T cell receptor beta chains given below trace back to one sample, sequenced in a study of Ad26.COV2.S vaccination and SARS-CoV-2 variants (dated by TCRdb to the early 2020s). To prepare the library, the immunoSEQ multiplex PCR assay was applied. TCRdb carries this immuneACCESS record with in-frame sequences only. Its versions omit some clonotypes, under half of them owing to an unresolved V gene in the studies checked, with the rest unexplained. For this sample there are roughly 700,000 clones; roughly nine tenths appear just once. Together, the top ten hold about 1.5% of the sample. The treatment or condition label for this specimen denotes: about 20 received Ad26.COV2.S at low or high dose, single or two shots; about 5 received placebo; per-sample allocation not given. For vaccine and placebo recipients, the sequenced repertoires came from samples collected on day 63 after the first injection.

Sequenced material: peripheral blood, taken in a trial of Ad26.COV2.S vaccine versus placebo. These receptor sequences come from a person aged 18 to 59 who received the Ad26.COV2.S COVID-19 vaccine or a placebo.

In this sample, this clone turned up once. The chain uses TRBV5-5 and TRBJ1-6; D remains unclear. The CDR3 extends over 14 amino acids. Germline values: CDR1 SGHKS, CDR2 YYEKEE (reference sequence). Trimming cost V 0 bases and J 8 bases, with 9 bases left between them. CDR3 sequence (DNA): TGTGCCAGCAGCTTGGGGCCGAGGGATTCACCCCTCCACTTT. It specifies CASSLGPRDSPLHF.

V usage is TRBV6-1 and J usage is TRBJ1-4; 9 bases line up with TRBD1. Trimming at V came to 1 base and at J to 8 bases, leaving 5 bases not matched to a gene. CDR3 size: 15 residues. Germline V CDR1 and CDR2: MNHNS, SASEGT. The CDR3 DNA reads as TGTGCCAGCAGTGAAGTCAGACAGGGGGGCGAAAAACTGTTTTTT. Encoded protein: CASSEVRQGGEKLFF.

The V gene is TRBV2, the J gene TRBJ1-4, with D possibly TRBD1 on 6 matching bases. Trimming stripped 0 bases from V and 8 bases from J, with 10 bases between. The CDR3 extends over 14 amino acids. Looked up from germline, CDR1 is SNHLY and CDR2 is FYNNEI. CDR3 nucleotides: TGTGCCAGCAGTGAAGCCGGGACATCAGAAAAACTGTTTTTT. Protein sequence: CASSEAGTSEKLFF.

The rearrangement joins TRBV7-2 to TRBJ1-6; D ambiguous. The CDR3 is 19 residues long. CDR1 is SGHTA and CDR2 is FQGNSA in the germline V gene. Trimming took 3 bases from V and 5 from J, leaving 23 bases between them. The CDR3 nucleotides read TGTGCCAGCAGCTTTTTGGCAGTCGAGGTATTCCCAGATAATTCACCCCTCCACTTT. Amino acids: CASSFLAVEVFPDNSPLHF.

The rearrangement links TRBV19 to TRBJ2-7, with 13 bases fitting TRBD2. V dropped 4 bases and J dropped 3; count of bases not matched to a gene: 3. CDR3 length: 15 amino acids. Germline V gene data show CDR1 as LNHDA and CDR2 as SQIVND (reference sequence). The CDR3 sequence is CASSTRLAGGYEQYF. DNA of the CDR3: TGTGCCAGTAGTACGCGACTAGCGGGGGGCTACGAGCAGTACTTC.

The chain employs TRBV7-6 and TRBJ1-3; D remains unclear. V shed 1 base and J shed 3 bases, with 7 bases lying between them. The CDR3 spans 14 residues. CDR1 and CDR2 from the germline V gene are SGHVS and FNYEAQ. The CDR3 DNA is TGTGCCAGCAGCTTAGATGGGTTTGGAAACACCATATATTTT. Translation gives CASSLDGFGNTIYF.

CDR3 sequence (DNA): TGTGCCAGCTCAGGGGGGGTGACTGAAGCTTTCTTT. It is translated as CASSGGVTEAFF. The chain is built from TRBV2 and TRBJ1-1; 7 bases are shared with TRBD1. This CDR3 contains 12 residues. Germline V gene lookup returns CDR1 SNHLY and CDR2 FYNNEI. The junction had 5 bases not matched to a gene; V was cut back by 8 bases and J by 5 bases.

The chain uses TRBV10-2 and TRBJ2-7; D is uncertain. The germline V gene has CDR1 WSHSY and CDR2 SAAADI. Trimming took off 6 bases at V and 8 bases at J, with 8 bases between the two ends. The CDR3 runs 10 residues. CDR3 nucleotide sequence: TGCGCCAGCAGGGGGTGGAAGCAGTACTTC. Its protein product is CASRGWKQYF.

This sequence joins TRBV3-1 (or the pseudogene TRBV3-2) and TRBJ1-4; a weak D match, TRBD1 (5 bases). Germline V lookup: CDR1 LGHDT, CDR2 YNNKEL (reference sequence). The CDR3 sequence is 15 residues long. V was shortened by 0 bases and J by 8 bases, with 13 bases between the two germline ends. CDR3: CASSQDIGGGEKLFF. The CDR3 region has the DNA TGTGCCAGCAGCCAAGATATCGGGGGAGGGGAAAAACTGTTTTTT.

This chain links TRBV12-3 or TRBV12-4 with TRBJ2-4; possibly TRBD1 for D (7 bases). V lost 5 bases, J lost 7 bases, and 12 bases lay in between. The CDR3 spans 13 residues. CDR3 sequence reads: CASSPQGRNIQYF. The DNA for the CDR3 is TGTGCCAGCAGTCCACAGGGGAGGAACATTCAGTACTTC.

The chain employs TRBV11-2 and TRBJ1-3, with 7 bases aligning to TRBD1. Trimming took 5 bases from V and 7 from J; bases not matched to a gene: 11. CDR1 is SGHAT and CDR2 is FQNNGV in the germline V gene. The CDR3 extends over 15 amino acids. Here the CDR3 DNA reads TGTGCCAGCAGCGCCCAGGGGGGGTTGGGGAACACCATATATTTT. Translation: CASSAQGGLGNTIYF.

The J gene is TRBJ2-7, the V gene TRBV6-6; 8 nucleotides align to TRBD1. The length of the CDR3 is 16 residues. CDR1 is MNHNY and CDR2 is SVGAGI in the germline V gene (reference sequence). The V gene end was trimmed by 2 bases and the J gene end by 3 bases; junction bases not matched to a gene: 9. In nucleotides, the CDR3 is TGTGCCAGCAGTTACGGGCAGACAGGGGCCGGCTACGAGCAGTACTTC. Translation: CASSYGQTGAGYEQYF.

The CDR3 loop is CASSRRTEPPLHF. CDR3 nucleotides: TGTGCCAGCAGCCGGCGGACGGAGCCACCCCTCCACTTT. The chain carries TRBV2 and TRBJ1-6, with D unclear. The CDR3 has 13 residues. The V gene's germline CDR1 is SNHLY and CDR2 FYNNEI. Deletions cut 6 bases from V and 11 bases from J, with 14 bases between.

CDR3 sequence: CASSDPNYEQYF. The CDR3 bases are TGTGCCAGCAGTGACCCGAACTACGAGCAGTACTTC. V usage is TRBV2 and J usage is TRBJ2-7; no clear D. Trimming stripped 3 bases from V and 3 bases from J, with 6 bases between. There are 12 residues in the CDR3. Germline CDR1 and CDR2: SNHLY and FYNNEI.

This sequence joins TRBV3-1 (or the pseudogene TRBV3-2) and TRBJ2-2; maybe TRBD2 (5 bases). CDR3 length: 14 amino acids. The germline CDR1 and CDR2 sequences are LGHDT and YNNKEL (reference sequence). Trimming pared 4 bases from V and 7 bases from J, leaving 13 bases between. CDR3 amino acids: CASSPTGEGGELFF. CDR3 nucleotide sequence: TGTGCCAGCAGCCCGACCGGCGAGGGCGGGGAGCTGTTTTTT.